In its sample, the clone carrying this T cell receptor beta chain was seen many times. Patients having uncontrolled infection, another autoimmune disease, pregnancy or lactation were not included. The source material, RNA transcripts, was used to amplify TCR beta CDR3 regions. The HTBI primer set drove a first-round RT-PCR of the TCR CDR3. A single record per CDR3 protein comes from TCRdb applying MiXCR to the multiplex PCR reads. The table includes around 620,000 distinct CDR3 sequences, 35% to 55% detected once. CDR3 length: 14 amino acids. Germline CDR1 reads MGHRA; CDR2 reads YSYEKL. V gave up 3 bases and J gave up 7 bases, with 13 bases separating them. The data originate from a study of T cells in Graves' hyperthyroidism and ophthalmopathy.

Sequenced material: peripheral blood or thyroid tissue (not recorded which). The TCR was taken from an adult woman with Graves' disease, either hyperthyroidism or ophthalmopathy (not recorded which). This chain connects TRBV4-1 to TRBJ1-5, with D unclear. In DNA form, the CDR3 reads TGCGCCAGCAGCCACCGCCGCGACGGCCAGCCCCAGCATTTT. Amino acid sequence: CASSHRRDGQPQHF.